The 23 T cell receptor beta chains below were found in one sample sequenced in a study of T cell responses to AZD1222 COVID-19 vaccine. Generated by immunoSEQ multiplex PCR, the TCRdb table keeps only in-frame clones and is missing some. The sample contains about 100,000 clones, about 90% of which appear only once. The sample was peripheral blood, taken on day 0 of AZD1222 vaccination. The source of these receptors is an adult in good health.

This clone appeared once. J is TRBJ1-2 and V is TRBV21-1; the DNA was not used to check the table's D call, TRBD1. TRBV21-1 is a pseudogene. The CDR3 runs to 15 residues. In DNA, the CDR3 is TGTGCCAGCAGCATGACAGGGGTCAACATTTATGGCTACACCTTC. Protein sequence: CASSMTGVNIYGYTF.

V gene TRBV27 combines with J gene TRBJ1-1; D is unresolved. This CDR3 has 14 amino acids. Deletions cut 3 bases from V and 0 bases from J, with 8 bases between. Germline CDR1 is MNHEY and CDR2 is SMNVEV (reference sequence). The CDR3: CASSLGILNTEAFF. The CDR3 coding sequence is TGTGCCAGCAGTTTGGGTATCTTGAACACTGAAGCTTTCTTT.

This chain uses TRBV5-1 with TRBJ1-2; 9 nucleotides agree with TRBD1. The CDR3 extends over 15 amino acids. The J segment lost 4 bases and the V segment lost 4 bases, leaving 8 bases of the junction unmatched. CDR1 is SGHRS and CDR2 is YFSETQ in the germline V gene. The CDR3 region is CASSPRTGVSYGYTF. CDR3 nucleotides: TGCGCCAGCAGCCCTAGGACAGGGGTAAGCTATGGCTACACCTTC.

This chain links TRBV21-1 with TRBJ2-1; no DNA check was done on the table's D call, TRBD1. TRBV21-1 corresponds to a pseudogene. The CDR3 contains 15 residues. The CDR3 nucleotides read TGTGCCAGCAGCAAAGGACAGGGAAGGTACAATGAGCAGTTCTTC. Translation: CASSKGQGRYNEQFF.

The rearrangement links TRBV6-5 to TRBJ2-7; D assignment may be TRBD1 or TRBD2 (5 bases each). This CDR3 comprises 15 residues. V lost 6 bases, J lost 7 bases, and 22 bases lay in between. Germline lookup yields CDR1 MNHEY and CDR2 SVGAGI. CDR3 residues: CASRRIGTNEREQYF. CDR3 nucleotides: TGTGCCAGCAGAAGAATCGGGACGAACGAGAGGGAGCAGTACTTC.

This clone was seen once. The rearrangement uses TRBV7-3 and TRBJ2-3, with 11 bases fitting TRBD2. Germline V gene sequence: CDR1 SGHTA, CDR2 FQGTGA. The CDR3 sequence is 15 residues long. With 5 bases clipped from V and 6 bases from J, the junction kept 7 bases outside the gene matches. CDR3 sequence (DNA): TGTGCCAGCAGCCCATCTAGCGGGAGGACGGATACGCAGTATTTT. It specifies CASSPSSGRTDTQYF. The full variable domain, completed using reference TRBV7-3 and TRBJ2-3, is GAGVSQTPSNKVTEKGKYVELRCDPISGHTALYWYRQSLGQGPEFLIYFQGTGAADDSGLPNDRFFAVRPEGSVSTLKIQRTERGDSAVYLCASSPSSGRTDTQYFGPGTRLTVL.

This sequence joins TRBV9 and TRBJ2-1, with D perhaps TRBD2 (6 bases). Trimming removed 0 bases at V and 8 bases at J, with 18 bases between. CDR1 is SGDLS, CDR2 YYNGEE, per germline. This CDR3 has 16 amino acids. The CDR3 sequence: CASSVGWSGRRDEQFF. The CDR3 DNA reads as TGTGCCAGCAGCGTAGGGTGGAGCGGGCGGAGGGATGAGCAGTTCTTC.

The genes are TRBV28 and TRBJ2-7; 16 bases agree with TRBD2. The length of the CDR3 is 16 residues. Looked up from germline, CDR1 is MDHEN and CDR2 is SYDVKM. V shed 5 bases, J shed 4 bases, and the junction held 5 bases outside the gene matches. The CDR3 DNA sequence: TGTGCCAGCAGTGGGACTAGCGGGAGGGCCTTGTACGAGCAGTACTTC. Encoded protein: CASSGTSGRALYEQYF.

The chain uses TRBV7-9 and TRBJ1-2; D unresolved. V gave up 5 bases and J gave up 1 base, with 14 bases separating them. Germline values: CDR1 SEHNR, CDR2 FQNEAQ (reference sequence). The CDR3 has 15 residues. CDR3 amino acids: CASSPYMDVNYGYTF. CDR3 in DNA: TGTGCCAGCAGCCCGTATATGGACGTTAACTATGGCTACACCTTC.

The CDR3 nucleotides are TGTGCCAGCAGCGTCCGACAGATTGCAACTAATGAAAAACTGTTTTTT. Translation gives CASSVRQIATNEKLFF. The genes are TRBV7-8 and TRBJ1-4; D is perhaps TRBD1 (5 bases). This CDR3 is 16 amino acids long. V lost 5 bases, J lost 0 bases, and 13 bases lay in between. CDR1 SGHVS and CDR2 FQNEAQ come from the germline V gene.

V usage is TRBV19 and J usage is TRBJ1-5, with 8 bases that match TRBD1. V was clipped by 6 bases and J by 0 bases; unmatched bases: 1. Germline CDR1 is LNHDA and CDR2 is SQIVND (reference sequence). The length of the CDR3 is 14 residues. The CDR3, as DNA: TGTGCCAGTAGCGGGACAGGTAGCAATCAGCCCCAGCATTTT. It translates to CASSGTGSNQPQHF.

The V call is TRBV27, the J call TRBJ2-7, with D hard to call. The V end was cut by 5 bases, the J end by 5 bases, with 19 bases between. This CDR3 contains 15 residues. Germline values: CDR1 MNHEY, CDR2 SMNVEV (reference sequence). The CDR3 spells CASSTGRIWDHEQYF. The CDR3 DNA reads TGTGCCAGCAGTACGGGCCGTATATGGGATCACGAGCAGTACTTC.

The chain couples TRBV28 to TRBJ1-2; the match to TRBD1 covers 10 bases. Germline V lookup: CDR1 MDHEN, CDR2 SYDVKM. This CDR3 comprises 15 residues. The V segment lost 2 bases and the J segment 4 bases; nucleotides outside the gene matches: 4. The CDR3 spells CASSLGGQGIYGYTF. The CDR3 DNA reads TGTGCCAGCAGTTTAGGGGGACAGGGGATCTATGGCTACACCTTC.

V is TRBV11-2 and J is TRBJ2-1; TRBD2 agrees at 8 bases. There are 14 residues in the CDR3. V shed 5 bases and J 6 bases; nucleotides not matched to a gene: 6. The V gene's germline CDR1 is SGHAT and CDR2 FQNNGV. CDR3 sequence: CASSTGTSVNEQFF. The CDR3 region has the DNA TGTGCCAGCAGCACCGGGACTAGTGTCAATGAGCAGTTCTTC.

The chain carries TRBV28 and TRBJ2-2; 11 bases line up with TRBD2. This CDR3 comprises 20 residues. Germline V gene lookup returns CDR1 MDHEN and CDR2 SYDVKM. V trimming: 3 bases; J trimming: 2 bases; junction bases outside the gene matches: 14. CDR3 sequence: CASSLRTGLGTSGNTGELFF. CDR3 DNA: TGTGCCAGCAGTTTGCGGACAGGGTTAGGGACTAGCGGAAACACCGGGGAGCTGTTTTTT.

The chain recombines TRBV28 with TRBJ2-1; possible D gene TRBD1, 6 bases. The length of the CDR3 is 15 residues. V was trimmed by 6 bases and J by 3 bases, leaving 15 bases between them. Germline V gene sequence: CDR1 MDHEN, CDR2 SYDVKM. The CDR3 nucleotides are TGTGCCAGCAGGCTACAGGGAGTTAGCTACAATGAGCAGTTCTTC. Encoded protein: CASRLQGVSYNEQFF.

This clone has a single count. The gene calls are TRBV5-1 and TRBJ1-1; D remains unclear. Germline CDR1 SGHRS, CDR2 YFSETQ. With 3 bases removed from V and 5 bases from J, the gap between germline ends came to 11 bases. This CDR3 is built from 13 residues. The CDR3 DNA sequence: TGCGCCAGCAGCTCTAACATTGGGACTGAAGCTTTCTTT. It yields the protein CASSSNIGTEAFF. The full variable domain, its missing parts supplied by reference TRBV5-1 and TRBJ1-1, is KAGVTQTPRYLIKTRGQQVTLSCSPISGHRSVSWYQQTPGQGLQFLFEYFSETQRNKGNFPGRFSGRQFSNSRSEMNVSTLELGDSALYLCASSSNIGTEAFFGQGTRLTVV.

This clone showed up just once. The genes are TRBV5-1 and TRBJ1-1; D call uncertain. Germline CDR1 reads SGHRS; CDR2 reads YFSETQ. V gave up 0 bases and J gave up 4 bases, with 13 bases separating them. CDR3 length equals 15 residues. CDR3 nucleotides: TGCGCCAGCAGCTTGGCAAATTATGGGAGCACTGAAGCTTTCTTT. Its translation is CASSLANYGSTEAFF.

CDR3 in amino acids: CASSRDSQNEKLFF. The CDR3 DNA reads as TGTGCCAGCAGTCGGGACAGTCAAAATGAAAAACTGTTTTTT. J is TRBJ1-4 and V is TRBV27; TRBD1 agrees at 7 bases. Germline-derived CDR1 and CDR2 are MNHEY and SMNVEV (reference sequence). The CDR3 spans 14 residues. J was trimmed by 5 bases and V by 5 bases; bases with no gene match: 5.

This chain connects TRBV19 to TRBJ1-2, with D tentatively TRBD1 (5 bases). The CDR3 has 15 amino acids. V gave up 8 bases and J gave up 4 bases, with 20 bases separating them. Looked up from germline, CDR1 is LNHDA and CDR2 is SQIVND (reference sequence). DNA of the CDR3: TGTGCCAGTCGAGCCGGGACTGAATTACCCTATGGCTACACCTTC. Its protein is CASRAGTELPYGYTF. The full variable domain, in which reference TRBV19 and TRBJ1-2 provide the parts outside the CDR3, is DGGITQSPKYLFRKEGQNVTLSCEQNLNHDAMYWYRQDPGQGLRLIYYSQIVNDFQKGDIAEGYSVSREKKESFPLTVTSAQKNPTAFYLCASRAGTELPYGYTFGSGTRLTVV.

The V gene is TRBV12-3 or TRBV12-4, the J gene TRBJ1-5; D gene unclear. CDR3 length equals 12 residues. V gave up 5 bases and J gave up 0 bases, with 2 bases separating them. The CDR3 loop is CASSHSNQPQHF. The CDR3 DNA reads TGTGCCAGCAGTCATAGCAATCAGCCCCAGCATTTT.

V is TRBV28 and J is TRBJ1-2, with a weak D call TRBD1 (5 bases). This CDR3 is 14 amino acids long. Trimming cost V 2 bases and J 5 bases, with 12 bases left between them. CDR1 is MDHEN, CDR2 SYDVKM, per germline. CDR3 loop: CASSLAQEDYGYTF. DNA for the CDR3: TGTGCCAGCAGTTTAGCACAGGAAGATTATGGCTACACCTTC.

The rearrangement joins TRBV2 to TRBJ1-2; D is possibly TRBD1 (6 bases). CDR3 length: 14 amino acids. Germline CDR1 SNHLY, CDR2 FYNNEI. The V and J ends lost 1 base and 5 bases respectively, with 11 bases between them. CDR3 residues: CASSEGGTLYGYTF. The CDR3 DNA reads TGTGCCAGCAGTGAAGGGGGGACACTTTATGGCTACACCTTC. The whole variable domain, remainder taken from reference TRBV2 and TRBJ1-2, is EPEVTQTPSHQVTQMGQEVILRCVPISNHLYFYWYRQILGQKVEFLVSFYNNEISEKSEIFDDQFSVERPDGSNFTLKIRSTKLEDSAMYFCASSEGGTLYGYTFGSGTRLTVV.